The clone carrying this T cell receptor (beta chain) was counted only a few times. Time point described: persistent/refractory GD, antithyroid drugs over 5 years with positive TRAb. PBMCs provided the RNA from which the TCR library was made. This specimen comes from a study of regulatory T cells in long-lasting Graves disease. The germline CDR1 and CDR2 sequences are MNHEY and SVGAGI. Trimming shortened V by 0 bases and J by 3 bases, and 12 bases separated the two germline ends. The CDR3 is 15 residues long. Combining iRepertoire HTBI primers with Arm-PCR of CDR3 regions, the authors built TCR beta libraries. MiXCR was run by TCRdb on the multiplex PCR reads, yielding one entry per CDR3 protein. The profile shows 400,000 to 500,000 distinct CDR3 sequences, around a fifth of them singletons.

This sample comprised peripheral blood mononuclear cells (PBMCs), obtained when the disease was refractory, from a patient treated with antithyroid drugs. This TCR derives from a female donor with Graves disease. This chain uses TRBV6-5 with TRBJ2-7; perhaps TRBD1 as D (6 bases). CDR3 residues: CASSYSGTSVYEQYF. In DNA, the CDR3 is TGTGCCAGCAGTTACTCCGGGACATCGGTCTACGAGCAGTACTTC.